A selection of T cell receptor beta chains follows, all from one sample in a study of PD-1 blockade in classical Hodgkin lymphoma. Using immunoSEQ multiplex PCR, the repertoire was profiled, and TCRdb retains in-frame clones only, with some absent. The sample has some 96,000 clones, approximately 88% seen once; the top ten hold over 9%. The material sequenced was peripheral blood mononuclear cells (PBMCs), taken at baseline. The receptor set was obtained from a human donor with classical Hodgkin lymphoma. CDR3s include the opening cysteine and the closing phenylalanine or tryptophan. D genes are given only for firm matches. Part of the rows lack a size; the others show once, few, many or a class for expanded clones.

J gene,V gene,clone size,D gene,CDR3 DNA,CDR3 protein
TRBJ1-1,TRBV25-1,NA,NA,TGTGCCAGCAGTGGGGCAGGGAAAAACACTGAAGCTTTCTTT,CASSGAGKNTEAFF
TRBJ2-1,TRBV14,NA,NA,TGTGCCAGCAGTCGCAGACCCTGGGGGGCTTACAATGAGCAGTTCTTC,CASSRRPWGAYNEQFF
TRBJ2-7,TRBV27,NA,NA,TGTGCCACATCAAGGACAGCGGCCTACGAGCAGTACTTC,CATSRTAAYEQYF
TRBJ2-3,TRBV5-5,NA,NA,TGTGCCAGCAGCCAGAGGGGGGGCTTCACAGATACGCAGTATTTT,CASSQRGGFTDTQYF
TRBJ2-7,TRBV6-1,NA,NA,TGTGCCACCCATCGGACTGCCCGGTCCTACGAGCAGTACTTC,CATHRTARSYEQYF
TRBJ2-7,TRBV5-1,NA,NA,TGCGCCAGCAGCCGGGACGCCCTCTCCTACGAGCAGTACTTC,CASSRDALSYEQYF
TRBJ1-1,TRBV19,NA,TRBD1,TGTGCCAGTAGTATAGATGGACAGGGGCGACTTGAAGCTTTCTTT,CASSIDGQGRLEAFF
TRBJ1-1,TRBV7-2,few,NA,TGTGCCAGCAGCCCGACGAAAGGGCTAACTGAAGCTTTCTTT,CASSPTKGLTEAFF
TRBJ1-2,TRBV5-4,NA,NA,TGTGCCAGCAGCTTGGCCGACCGATACTATGGCTACACCTTC,CASSLADRYYGYTF
TRBJ2-7,TRBV2,few,TRBD2,TGTGCCAGCAGTCGTCCGGGACTAGCGGACTACGAGCAGTACTTC,CASSRPGLADYEQYF
TRBJ2-1,TRBV7-8,NA,TRBD2,TGTGCCAGCAGCTTAGTCCCGAGCGGGATCCGGGTGTATGAGCAGTTCTTC,CASSLVPSGIRVYEQFF
TRBJ1-3,TRBV6-5,few,NA,TGTGCCAGCACGACTCCCGGCGCCGGAAACACCATATATTTT,CASTTPGAGNTIYF
TRBJ2-7,TRBV29-1,NA,NA,TGCAGCGCTCGAGAGGGGGGGCGGAACTCCTACGAGCAGTACTTC,CSAREGGRNSYEQYF
TRBJ2-1,TRBV27,NA,TRBD2,TGTGCCAGCAGTGGGAGGGGACTAGCGGGAGGGAGCTCCTACAATGAGCAGTTCTTC,CASSGRGLAGGSSYNEQFF
TRBJ2-3,TRBV27,NA,NA,TGTGCCAGCAGTTTATTCGGACTCAACGGGGGCACAGATACGCAGTATTTT,CASSLFGLNGGTDTQYF
TRBJ2-2,TRBV7-9,NA,NA,TGTGCCAGCAGAAGGGGGGGAGGGATACCCCCGAACACCGGGGAGCTGTTTTTT,CASRRGGGIPPNTGELFF
TRBJ1-6,TRBV30,NA,NA,TGTGCCTGGAGCATCGCAGGGAGATCCTATAATTCACCCCTCCACTTT,CAWSIAGRSYNSPLHF
TRBJ1-2,TRBV10-3,once,NA,TGTGCCATCAAGGGACGGCTGGATTCTCGTAACTATGGCTACACCTTC,CAIKGRLDSRNYGYTF
TRBJ1-1,TRBV28,NA,NA,TGTGCCAGCAGTTCCCCGGGGCGGAAGATGAACACTGAAGCTTTCTTT,CASSSPGRKMNTEAFF
TRBJ1-2,TRBV18,NA,NA,TGTGCCAGCTCACCACCACCGACAGGCCGCGGCTACACCTTC,CASSPPPTGRGYTF
TRBJ2-7,TRBV10-3,once,TRBD2,TGTGCCATCAGTGGCGGGGGATTCTACGAGCAGTACTTC,CAISGGGFYEQYF
TRBJ1-2,TRBV18,NA,NA,TGTGCCAGCTCACTGGGGGCACAGGCCCTAAGAAGCTATGGCTACACCTTC,CASSLGAQALRSYGYTF
TRBJ1-3,TRBV27,few,NA,TGTGCCAGCAGCCTAATGGGGGGTGGCGGGGACACCATATATTTT,CASSLMGGGGDTIYF
TRBJ2-7,TRBV6-5,NA,TRBD2,TGTGCCAGCAGTTACCAGGGGACTAGCGGGCCCTACGAGCAGTACTTC,CASSYQGTSGPYEQYF
TRBJ1-1,TRBV5-8,NA,NA,TGTGCCAGCAGCATCGGACGCCGCGCTGAAGCTTTCTTT,CASSIGRRAEAFF
TRBJ2-1,TRBV4-2,NA,NA,TGTGCCAGCAGCCAAGAGCCGACTAACCCCTCCTACAATGAGCAGTTCTTC,CASSQEPTNPSYNEQFF
TRBJ2-7,TRBV5-4,NA,NA,TGTGCCAGCAGCTTGGCCGGGACAAATTACGAGCAGTACTTC,CASSLAGTNYEQYF